The source of this TCR beta chain is a study of T cell repertoires in cytomegalovirus infection. Study-wide background: Recently identified HLA-C-restricted CMV epitopes and well-studied HLA-B-restricted CMV epitopes were used by the study.

The table lists this clonotype with a few counts. The antigen is unknown. V was pared by 4 bases and J by 6 bases, with 14 bases between. This CDR3 region has 13 residues. In germline, CDR1 is GTSNPN, CDR2 SVGIG (reference sequence). A single record per CDR3 protein comes from TCRdb applying MiXCR to the reads. The sample carries approximately 81,000 distinct CDR3 sequences, roughly a quarter recorded once. The sequencing used CD8+ T cells from cultured PBMCs, collected from culture after CMV antigen stimulation. V usage is TRBV30 and J usage is TRBJ2-3; D remains unclear. The TCR was taken from a human donor in good health (CMV status not recorded). Some clones in this sample may be carry-over from other donors' samples. CDR3 in DNA: TGTGCCTGGAAGGCTATAAAGTCCGATACGCAGTATTTT. This translates into CAWKAIKSDTQYF.